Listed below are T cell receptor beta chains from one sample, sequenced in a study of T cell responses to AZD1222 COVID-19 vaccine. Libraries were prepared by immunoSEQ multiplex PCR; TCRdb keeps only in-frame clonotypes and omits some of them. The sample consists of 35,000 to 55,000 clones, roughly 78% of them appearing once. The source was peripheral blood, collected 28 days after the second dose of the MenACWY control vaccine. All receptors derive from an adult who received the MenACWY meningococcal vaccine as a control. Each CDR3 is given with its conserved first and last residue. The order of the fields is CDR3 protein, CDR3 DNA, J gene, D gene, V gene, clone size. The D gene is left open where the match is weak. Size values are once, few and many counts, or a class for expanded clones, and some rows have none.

CDR3 protein: CASSPQGGFDSPLHF
CDR3 DNA: TGTGCCAGCTCACCACAGGGGGGGTTCGATTCACCCCTCCACTTT
J gene: TRBJ1-6
D gene: -
V gene: TRBV18
clone size: few

CDR3 protein: CASSLVSSRGLGNTIYF
CDR3 DNA: TGTGCCAGCAGCTTGGTTTCATCCAGGGGGCTTGGAAACACCATATATTTT
J gene: TRBJ1-3
D gene: TRBD1
V gene: TRBV5-4
clone size: -

CDR3 protein: CASSQGGGGETEAFF
CDR3 DNA: TGTGCCAGCAGTCAGGGTGGAGGGGGAGAGACTGAAGCTTTCTTT
J gene: TRBJ1-1
D gene: -
V gene: TRBV28
clone size: -

CDR3 protein: CASSLLGNTEAFF
CDR3 DNA: TGTGCCAGCAGTTTATTGGGGAACACTGAAGCTTTCTTT
J gene: TRBJ1-1
D gene: -
V gene: TRBV28
clone size: -

CDR3 protein: CASSLEGGMNTEAFF
CDR3 DNA: TGTGCCAGCAGCTTAGAGGGGGGGATGAACACTGAAGCTTTCTTT
J gene: TRBJ1-1
D gene: -
V gene: TRBV7-8
clone size: -

CDR3 protein: CASSTGAGNNQPQHF
CDR3 DNA: TGTGCCAGTAGTACGGGGGCAGGGAATAATCAGCCCCAGCATTTT
J gene: TRBJ1-5
D gene: -
V gene: TRBV19
clone size: -

CDR3 protein: CASSVYGSGKETQYF
CDR3 DNA: TGTGCCAGCAGTGTTTATGGGTCGGGCAAAGAGACCCAGTACTTC
J gene: TRBJ2-5
D gene: -
V gene: TRBV2
clone size: -

CDR3 protein: CASSPGTSSALSTDTQYF
CDR3 DNA: TGCGCCAGCAGCCCGGGGACTAGCTCGGCTCTTAGCACAGATACGCAGTATTTT
J gene: TRBJ2-3
D gene: TRBD2
V gene: TRBV5-1
clone size: once

CDR3 protein: CSASPGTGGNQPQHF
CDR3 DNA: TGCAGTGCAAGTCCCGGGACAGGGGGAAATCAGCCCCAGCATTTT
J gene: TRBJ1-5
D gene: TRBD1
V gene: TRBV20-1
clone size: -

CDR3 protein: CASSLGGLAGEESYEQYF
CDR3 DNA: TGTGCCAGCAGCTTAGGTGGACTAGCGGGAGAGGAATCCTACGAGCAGTACTTC
J gene: TRBJ2-7
D gene: TRBD2
V gene: TRBV7-7
clone size: few

CDR3 protein: CASSVAERRIEQFF
CDR3 DNA: TGTGCCAGCAGCGTAGCTGAACGGCGAATAGAGCAGTTCTTC
J gene: TRBJ2-1
D gene: -
V gene: TRBV9
clone size: few

CDR3 protein: CASSKQTENTEAFF
CDR3 DNA: TGTGCCAGCAGTAAACAGACGGAGAACACTGAAGCTTTCTTT
J gene: TRBJ1-1
D gene: -
V gene: TRBV6-6
clone size: -

CDR3 protein: CASSPAMRGKGGYTF
CDR3 DNA: TGCGCCAGCAGCCCCGCGATGAGGGGGAAGGGTGGCTACACCTTC
J gene: TRBJ1-2
D gene: -
V gene: TRBV5-1
clone size: -

CDR3 protein: CASRYGGPSYNEQFF
CDR3 DNA: TGTGCCAGCAGGTACGGAGGGCCCTCCTACAATGAGCAGTTCTTC
J gene: TRBJ2-1
D gene: -
V gene: TRBV28
clone size: -

CDR3 protein: CASSIGLTYNEQFF
CDR3 DNA: TGTGCCAGTAGTATTGGACTAACTTACAATGAGCAGTTCTTC
J gene: TRBJ2-1
D gene: -
V gene: TRBV19
clone size: -

CDR3 protein: CASSFPDRGPGYTF
CDR3 DNA: TGTGCCAGCAGTTTCCCGGACAGGGGGCCCGGCTACACCTTC
J gene: TRBJ1-2
D gene: TRBD1
V gene: TRBV28
clone size: -

CDR3 protein: CASSPGRGSNQPQHF
CDR3 DNA: TGTGCCAGCAGTCCCGGAAGGGGTTCAAATCAGCCCCAGCATTTT
J gene: TRBJ1-5
D gene: -
V gene: TRBV27
clone size: -

CDR3 protein: CASGLVRSGGNTEAFF
CDR3 DNA: TGTGCTAGTGGTTTGGTACGGTCCGGAGGGAACACTGAAGCTTTCTTT
J gene: TRBJ1-1
D gene: -
V gene: TRBV12-5
clone size: -

CDR3 protein: CASSPPSTTGTTDTQYF
CDR3 DNA: TGTGCCAGCTCACCACCGTCCACGACAGGTACCACAGATACGCAGTATTTT
J gene: TRBJ2-3
D gene: -
V gene: TRBV18
clone size: -

CDR3 protein: CASSAYGSGNTIYF
CDR3 DNA: TGTGCCAGCAGTGCTTACGGCTCTGGAAACACCATATATTTT
J gene: TRBJ1-3
D gene: -
V gene: TRBV2
clone size: -

CDR3 protein: CASSVGENTEAFF
CDR3 DNA: TGTGCCAGCAGTGTGGGGGAGAACACTGAAGCTTTCTTT
J gene: TRBJ1-1
D gene: -
V gene: TRBV2
clone size: -

CDR3 protein: CASTTLGTGDYGYTF
CDR3 DNA: TGTGCCAGCACCACACTCGGGACAGGCGACTATGGCTACACCTTC
J gene: TRBJ1-2
D gene: TRBD1
V gene: TRBV6-5
clone size: -

CDR3 protein: CASRLLLGQGFFYGYTF
CDR3 DNA: TGCGCCAGCAGACTTCTACTCGGACAGGGGTTTTTCTATGGCTACACCTTC
J gene: TRBJ1-2
D gene: TRBD1
V gene: TRBV23-1
clone size: -

CDR3 protein: CAWSVGGKETQYF
CDR3 DNA: TGTGCCTGGAGTGTGGGAGGGAAGGAGACCCAGTACTTC
J gene: TRBJ2-5
D gene: TRBD2
V gene: TRBV30
clone size: -

CDR3 protein: CASSEVGFDQDPPLHF
CDR3 DNA: TGTGCCAGCAGTGAAGTCGGATTTGATCAGGATCCACCCCTCCACTTT
J gene: TRBJ1-6
D gene: -
V gene: TRBV6-1
clone size: few

CDR3 protein: CASSFLGQGTNEKLFF
CDR3 DNA: TGCGCCAGCAGCTTCTTGGGACAGGGCACTAATGAAAAACTGTTTTTT
J gene: TRBJ1-4
D gene: TRBD1
V gene: TRBV5-1
clone size: -